Sequencing of this T cell receptor beta chain was carried out in a study of cytomegalovirus exposure and HLA in healthy donors. V was trimmed by 11 bases and J by 3 bases, leaving 16 bases between them. CDR1 is SEHNR and CDR2 is FQNEAQ in the germline V gene (reference sequence). The CDR3 covers 13 residues. PCR amplification relied on 60 Vbeta primers (plus 13 Jbeta primers). Data came from immunoSEQ multiplex PCR; TCRdb stores just in-frame clones and leaves some out. The data hold some 200,000 clones, with around 85% observed a single time. This chain uses TRBV7-9 with TRBJ2-5; maybe TRBD1 (8 bases). The specimen was PBMCs. The sequence was obtained from a girl aged 2 to 10 in good health and CMV-seronegative. CDR3 residues: CAADRGGEETQYF. The CDR3 DNA sequence: TGTGCCGCAGACAGGGGAGGGGAAGAGACCCAGTACTTC.